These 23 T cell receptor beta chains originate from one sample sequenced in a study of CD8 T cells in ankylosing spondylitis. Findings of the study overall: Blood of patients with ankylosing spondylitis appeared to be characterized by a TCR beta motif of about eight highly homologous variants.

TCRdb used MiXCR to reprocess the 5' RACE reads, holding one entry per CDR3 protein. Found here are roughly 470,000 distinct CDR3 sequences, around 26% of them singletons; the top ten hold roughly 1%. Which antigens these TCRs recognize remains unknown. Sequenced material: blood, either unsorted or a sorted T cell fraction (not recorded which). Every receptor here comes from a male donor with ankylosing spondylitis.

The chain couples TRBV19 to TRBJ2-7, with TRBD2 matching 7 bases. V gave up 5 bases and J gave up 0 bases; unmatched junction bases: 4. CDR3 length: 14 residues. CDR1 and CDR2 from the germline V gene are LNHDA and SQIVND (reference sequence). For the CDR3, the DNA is TGTGCCAGTAGTCGTGGCGGGAGCTCCTACGAGCAGTACGTC. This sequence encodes CASSRGGSSYEQYV.

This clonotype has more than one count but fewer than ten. The CDR3 is CASNNEYGYTF. The CDR3 DNA follows: TGTGCCAGCAATAATGAGTATGGCTACACCTTC. The rearrangement links TRBV12-3 or TRBV12-4 to TRBJ1-2; no clear D gene. The CDR3 runs 11 residues. The V end was cut by 7 bases, the J end by 5 bases, with 8 bases between.

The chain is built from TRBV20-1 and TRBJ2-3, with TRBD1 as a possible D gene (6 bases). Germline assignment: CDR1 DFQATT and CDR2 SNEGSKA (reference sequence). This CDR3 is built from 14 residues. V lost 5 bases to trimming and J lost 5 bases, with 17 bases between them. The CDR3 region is CSAFRGSYGDTQYF. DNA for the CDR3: TGCAGTGCTTTTAGGGGGTCGTACGGAGATACGCAGTATTTT.

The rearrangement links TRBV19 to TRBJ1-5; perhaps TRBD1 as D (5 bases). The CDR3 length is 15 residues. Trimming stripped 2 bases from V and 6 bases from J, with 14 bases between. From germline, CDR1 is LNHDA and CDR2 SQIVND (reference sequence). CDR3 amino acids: CASSIPQPRGQPQHF. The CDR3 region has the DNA TGTGCCAGTAGTATACCCCAGCCAAGGGGTCAGCCCCAGCATTTT.

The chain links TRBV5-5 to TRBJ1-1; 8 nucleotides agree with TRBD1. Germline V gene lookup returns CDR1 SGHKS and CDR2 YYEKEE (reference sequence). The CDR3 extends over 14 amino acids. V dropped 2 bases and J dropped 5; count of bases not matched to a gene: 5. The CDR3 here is CASSLTGGLTEAFF. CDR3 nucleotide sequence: TGTGCCAGCAGCTTAACAGGGGGTTTGACTGAAGCTTTCTTT.

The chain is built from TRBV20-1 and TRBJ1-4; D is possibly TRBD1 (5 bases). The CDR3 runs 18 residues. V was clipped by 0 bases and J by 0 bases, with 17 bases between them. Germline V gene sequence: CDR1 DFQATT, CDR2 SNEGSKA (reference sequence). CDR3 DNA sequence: TGCAGTGCTAGAGATCTCCGGGGGGAAGGGGCAACTAATGAAAAACTGTTTTTT. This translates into CSARDLRGEGATNEKLFF.

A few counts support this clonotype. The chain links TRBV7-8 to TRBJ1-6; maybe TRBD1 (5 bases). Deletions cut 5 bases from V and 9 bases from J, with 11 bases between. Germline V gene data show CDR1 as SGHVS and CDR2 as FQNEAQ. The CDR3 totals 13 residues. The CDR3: CASSDGTFSPLHF. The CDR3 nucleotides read TGTGCCAGCAGCGACGGGACTTTTTCACCCCTCCACTTT.

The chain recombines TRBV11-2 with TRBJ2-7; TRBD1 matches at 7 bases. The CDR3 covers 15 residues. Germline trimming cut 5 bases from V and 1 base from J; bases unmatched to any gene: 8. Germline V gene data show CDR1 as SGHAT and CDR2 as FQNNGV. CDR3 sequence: CASSTRYRGSYEQYF. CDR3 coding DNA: TGTGCCAGCAGCACAAGATACAGGGGTTCCTACGAGCAGTACTTC.

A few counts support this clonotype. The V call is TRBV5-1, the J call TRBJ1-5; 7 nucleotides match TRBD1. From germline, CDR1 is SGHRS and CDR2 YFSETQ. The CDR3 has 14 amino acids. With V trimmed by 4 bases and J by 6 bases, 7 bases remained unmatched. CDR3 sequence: CASSAGTVGQPQHF. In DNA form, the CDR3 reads TGCGCCAGCAGCGCGGGGACAGTAGGTCAGCCCCAGCATTTT.

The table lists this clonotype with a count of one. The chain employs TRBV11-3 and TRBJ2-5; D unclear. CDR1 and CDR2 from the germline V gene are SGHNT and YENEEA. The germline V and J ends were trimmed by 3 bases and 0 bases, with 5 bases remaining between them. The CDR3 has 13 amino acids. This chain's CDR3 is CASSFQYQETQYF. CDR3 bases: TGTGCCAGCAGCTTTCAGTACCAAGAGACCCAGTACTTC.

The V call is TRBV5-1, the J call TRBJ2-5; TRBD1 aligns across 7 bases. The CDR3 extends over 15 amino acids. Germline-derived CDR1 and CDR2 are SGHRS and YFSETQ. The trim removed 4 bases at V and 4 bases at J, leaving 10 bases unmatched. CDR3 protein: CASSTLTGQGETQYF. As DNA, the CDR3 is TGCGCCAGCAGCACTTTGACAGGGCAGGGAGAGACCCAGTACTTC.

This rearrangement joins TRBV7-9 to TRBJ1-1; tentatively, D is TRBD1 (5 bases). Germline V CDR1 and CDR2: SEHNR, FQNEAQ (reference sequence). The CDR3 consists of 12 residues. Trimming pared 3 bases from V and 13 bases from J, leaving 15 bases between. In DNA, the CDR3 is TGTGCCAGCAGCTTCATAGGCAGGGTGGATTTCTTT. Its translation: CASSFIGRVDFF.

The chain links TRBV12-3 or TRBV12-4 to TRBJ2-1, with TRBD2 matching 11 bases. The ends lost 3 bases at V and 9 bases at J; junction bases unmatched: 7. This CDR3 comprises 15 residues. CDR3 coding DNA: TGTGCCAGCAGTTTTGGTAGCGGGAGGGAGGTTGAGCAGTTCTTC. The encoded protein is CASSFGSGREVEQFF.

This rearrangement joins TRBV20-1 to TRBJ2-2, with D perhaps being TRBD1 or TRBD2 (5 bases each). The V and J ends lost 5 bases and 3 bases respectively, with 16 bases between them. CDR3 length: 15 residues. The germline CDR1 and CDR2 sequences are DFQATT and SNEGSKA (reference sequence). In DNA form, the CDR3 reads TGCAGTGCTCCCCTTGCAGGGCGGGACACCGGGGAGCTGTTTTTT. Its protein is CSAPLAGRDTGELFF.

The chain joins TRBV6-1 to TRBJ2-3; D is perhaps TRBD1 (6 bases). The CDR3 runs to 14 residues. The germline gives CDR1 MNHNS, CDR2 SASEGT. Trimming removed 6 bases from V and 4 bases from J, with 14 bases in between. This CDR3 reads CASRTGPEADTQYF. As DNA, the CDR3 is TGTGCCAGCAGGACAGGACCGGAGGCAGATACGCAGTATTTT.

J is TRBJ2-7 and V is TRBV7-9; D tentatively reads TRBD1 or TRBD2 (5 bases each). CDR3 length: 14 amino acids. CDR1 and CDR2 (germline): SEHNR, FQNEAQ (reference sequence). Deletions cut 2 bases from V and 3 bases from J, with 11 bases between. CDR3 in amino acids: CASSLSGLFYEQYF. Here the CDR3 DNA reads TGTGCCAGCAGCTTATCGGGGCTATTCTACGAGCAGTACTTC.

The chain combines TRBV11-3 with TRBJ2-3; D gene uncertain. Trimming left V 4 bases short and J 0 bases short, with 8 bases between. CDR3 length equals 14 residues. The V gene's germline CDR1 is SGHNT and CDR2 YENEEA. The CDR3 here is CASSSTRSTDTQYF. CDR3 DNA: TGTGCCAGCAGCTCCACAAGAAGCACAGATACGCAGTATTTT.

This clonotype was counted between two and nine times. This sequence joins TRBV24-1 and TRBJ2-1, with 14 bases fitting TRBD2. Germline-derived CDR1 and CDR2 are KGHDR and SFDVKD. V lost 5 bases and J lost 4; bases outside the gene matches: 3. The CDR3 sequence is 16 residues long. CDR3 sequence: CATSVRLAGGYNEQFF. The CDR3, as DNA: TGTGCCACCAGTGTTAGACTAGCGGGAGGGTACAATGAGCAGTTCTTC.

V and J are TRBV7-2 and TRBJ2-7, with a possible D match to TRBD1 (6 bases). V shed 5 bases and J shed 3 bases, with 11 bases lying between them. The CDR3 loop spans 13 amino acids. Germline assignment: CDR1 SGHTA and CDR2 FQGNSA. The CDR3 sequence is CASSAQGIYEQYF. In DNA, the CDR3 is TGTGCCAGCAGCGCACAGGGTATCTACGAGCAGTACTTC.

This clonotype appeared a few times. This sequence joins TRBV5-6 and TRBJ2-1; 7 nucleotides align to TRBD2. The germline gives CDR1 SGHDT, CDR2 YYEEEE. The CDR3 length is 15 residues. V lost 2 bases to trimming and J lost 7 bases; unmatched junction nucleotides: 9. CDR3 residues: CASSLTPTAGNEQFF. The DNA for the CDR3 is TGTGCCAGCAGCTTAACACCAACAGCGGGGAATGAGCAGTTCTTC. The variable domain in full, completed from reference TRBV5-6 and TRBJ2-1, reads DAGVTQSPTHLIKTRGQQVTLRCSPKSGHDTVSWYQQALGQGPQFIFQYYEEEERQRGNFPDRFSGHQFPNYSSELNVNALLLGDSALYLCASSLTPTAGNEQFFGPGTRLTVL.

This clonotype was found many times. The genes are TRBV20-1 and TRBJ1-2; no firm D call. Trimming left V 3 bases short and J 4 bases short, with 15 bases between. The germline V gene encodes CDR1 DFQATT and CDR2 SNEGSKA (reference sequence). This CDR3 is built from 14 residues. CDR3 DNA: TGCAGTGCTAGCGACAACACTGAGGGCTATGGCTACACCTTC. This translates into CSASDNTEGYGYTF.

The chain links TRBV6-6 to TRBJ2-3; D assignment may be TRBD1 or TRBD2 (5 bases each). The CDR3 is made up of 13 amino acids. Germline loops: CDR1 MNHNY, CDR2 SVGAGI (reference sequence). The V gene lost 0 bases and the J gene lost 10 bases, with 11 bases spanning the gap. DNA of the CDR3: TGTGCCAGCAGTTACTCACGGGACGGTGCGCAGTATTTT. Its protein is CASSYSRDGAQYF.

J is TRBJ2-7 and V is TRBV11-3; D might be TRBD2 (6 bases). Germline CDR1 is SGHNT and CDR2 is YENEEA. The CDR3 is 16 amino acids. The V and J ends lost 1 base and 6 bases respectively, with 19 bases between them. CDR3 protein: CASSLGGDSLSGEQYV. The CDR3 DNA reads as TGTGCCAGCAGCTTAGGAGGGGACTCACTCTCGGGCGAGCAGTACGTC.